Given below is one T cell receptor (beta chain) in context. This entry is derived from a study of T cell responses to AZD1222 COVID-19 vaccine. Clones were read by immunoSEQ multiplex PCR, and TCRdb kept only the in-frame ones, dropping some. The sample includes roughly 84,000 clones, roughly 88% of them seen just once. The CDR3 covers 12 residues. Germline loops: CDR1 SGHTA, CDR2 FQGNSA. V was clipped by 4 bases and J by 10 bases; unmatched bases: 6. The specimen comprised peripheral blood, sampled 28 days after the second AZD1222 dose. The TCR sequence derives from an adult who received the AZD1222 COVID-19 vaccine. The genes are TRBV7-2 and TRBJ1-1; 7 bases are a match to TRBD1. The CDR3 bases are TGTGCCAGCAGCTACGACAGGGCATTAGCTTTCTTT. Its protein is CASSYDRALAFF.